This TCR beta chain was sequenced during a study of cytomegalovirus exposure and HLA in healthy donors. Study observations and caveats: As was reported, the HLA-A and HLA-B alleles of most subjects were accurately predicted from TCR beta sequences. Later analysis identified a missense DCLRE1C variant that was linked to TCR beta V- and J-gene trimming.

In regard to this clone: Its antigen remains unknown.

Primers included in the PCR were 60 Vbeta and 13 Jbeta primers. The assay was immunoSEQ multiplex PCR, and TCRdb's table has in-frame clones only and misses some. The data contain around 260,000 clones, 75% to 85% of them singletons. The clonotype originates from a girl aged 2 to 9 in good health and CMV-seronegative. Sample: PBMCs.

The CDR3 protein is CASMGGRRETQYF. As DNA, the CDR3 is TGTGCCAGTATGGGAGGCCGCAGGGAGACCCAGTACTTC. This rearrangement joins TRBV19 to TRBJ2-5; D might be TRBD2 (6 bases). V gave up 7 bases and J gave up 5 bases, with 14 bases separating them. Germline CDR1 is LNHDA and CDR2 is SQIVND (reference sequence). This CDR3 has 13 residues.